These 28 T cell receptor beta chains originate from one sample sequenced in a study of blood T cell repertoires in COVID-19. Assay used: immunoSEQ multiplex PCR; TCRdb lists only in-frame clones, some missing. This repertoire shows tens of thousands of clones, 81% found once; its top ten account for around 27%. The specimen sequenced was peripheral blood. These receptors all stem from a man older than 75 with active or convalescent COVID-19.

The chain has TRBV18 and TRBJ1-6, with 11 bases lining up with TRBD1. V dropped 0 bases and J dropped 7; count of bases not matched to a gene: 11. The V gene's germline CDR1 is KGHSH and CDR2 LQKENI. The CDR3 covers 19 residues. This CDR3 is CASSPPGTGGAPQNSPLHF. CDR3 nucleotides: TGTGCCAGCTCACCACCCGGGACAGGGGGTGCCCCTCAAAATTCACCCCTCCACTTT.

This clone has just a few counts. The J gene is TRBJ2-6, the V gene TRBV6-2 or TRBV6-3; tentatively, D is TRBD1 (5 bases). The ends were cut back, 6 bases at V and 4 bases at J, with 13 bases in the middle. The CDR3 length is 15 residues. CDR1 is MNHEY, CDR2 SVGEGT, per germline. The CDR3 nucleotides are TGTGCCAGCAGCCTCAGGGCTCCCGGGGCCAACGTCCTGACTTTC. This gives the protein CASSLRAPGANVLTF.

Details on this clone: This same CDR3 is encoded by further DNA sequences in the sample. This chain connects TRBV19 to TRBJ1-1; D possibly corresponds to TRBD1 (5 bases). CDR3 length: 13 residues. CDR1 LNHDA and CDR2 SQIVND come from the germline V gene (reference sequence). V gave up 6 bases and J gave up 1 base, with 9 bases separating them. Written as DNA, the CDR3 is TGTGCCAGTAGGCAAACAGGGAACACTGAAGCTTTCTTT. This sequence encodes CASRQTGNTEAFF.

The genes are TRBV30 and TRBJ2-4; possibly TRBD1 for D (5 bases). V was shortened by 2 bases and J by 6 bases, with 8 bases between the two germline ends. The CDR3 extends over 12 amino acids. Looked up from germline, CDR1 is GTSNPN and CDR2 is SVGIG (reference sequence). The chain's CDR3 is CAWSKDRNIQYF. CDR3 sequence (DNA): TGTGCCTGGAGTAAAGACAGAAACATTCAGTACTTC. Complete variable domain (other parts from reference TRBV30 and TRBJ2-4): SQTIHQWPATLVQPVGSPLSLECTVEGTSNPNLYWYRQAAGRGLQLLFYSVGIGQISSEVPQNLSASRPQDRQFILSSKKLLLSDSGFYLCAWSKDRNIQYFGAGTRLSVL.

The V and J genes are TRBV10-1 and TRBJ2-1, with D possibly matching TRBD1 (5 bases). Germline V CDR1 and CDR2: WNHNN, SYGVQD (reference sequence). The CDR3 has 11 residues. Trimming removed 4 bases at V and 9 bases at J, with 7 bases between. The CDR3 reads CASSAGFEQFF. The DNA for the CDR3 is TGCGCCAGCAGTGCAGGGTTTGAGCAGTTCTTC.

V and J are TRBV6-4 and TRBJ2-3; 7 bases agree with TRBD2. V was clipped by 0 bases and J by 5 bases; unmatched bases: 5. Germline loops: CDR1 MRHNA, CDR2 SNTAGT. The length of the CDR3 is 15 residues. This CDR3 reads CASSDSGGGQDTQYF. CDR3 nucleotides: TGTGCCAGCAGTGACTCTGGGGGGGGTCAAGATACGCAGTATTTT.

In DNA, the CDR3 is TGTGCCAGCAGTTTTGGGGGGGTGGGCACTGAAGCTTTCTTT. Protein: CASSFGGVGTEAFF. This chain links TRBV27 with TRBJ1-1, with D perhaps matching TRBD1 (5 bases). The V end was cut by 3 bases, the J end by 4 bases, with 12 bases between. From germline, CDR1 is MNHEY and CDR2 SMNVEV (reference sequence). CDR3 length: 14 residues.

J is TRBJ1-2 and V is TRBV28; TRBD1 is a possible D gene (6 bases). This CDR3 region has 13 residues. The V and J ends lost 6 bases and 7 bases respectively, with 15 bases between them. Germline V gene lookup returns CDR1 MDHEN and CDR2 SYDVKM. The CDR3 nucleotides read TGTGCCAGCAGCTATACAGGGTACGCTGGCTACACCTTC. Amino acid sequence: CASSYTGYAGYTF.

The sample holds a few counts of this clone. This chain joins TRBV19 and TRBJ2-7; no clear D gene. V was shortened by 3 bases and J by 7 bases, with 13 bases between the two germline ends. This CDR3 spans 13 amino acids. Germline CDR1 is LNHDA and CDR2 is SQIVND (reference sequence). The CDR3 nucleotides are TGTGCCAGTAGTATGGTTGGTGCCGGGGAGCAGTACTTC. Amino acids: CASSMVGAGEQYF.

This clone was seen more than once but under ten times. The V gene is TRBV28, the J gene TRBJ2-3; 11 nucleotides match TRBD2. The CDR3 extends over 17 amino acids. CDR1 is MDHEN, CDR2 SYDVKM, per germline. V trimming: 5 bases; J trimming: 1 base; junction bases outside the gene matches: 8. CDR3 nucleotide sequence: TGTGCCAGCAGTACCCTTTTAGCGGGGGGGGGCACAGATACGCAGTATTTT. This codes for CASSTLLAGGGTDTQYF.

This clone has a single count. The rearrangement uses TRBV18 and TRBJ2-5, with 8 bases matching TRBD1. V dropped 3 bases and J dropped 3; count of bases not matched to a gene: 3. Looked up from germline, CDR1 is KGHSH and CDR2 is LQKENI. This CDR3 contains 14 residues. The CDR3: CASSPLTGEETQYF. The DNA for the CDR3 is TGTGCCAGCTCACCCTTGACAGGGGAAGAGACCCAGTACTTC.

Note on this clone: Other nucleotide sequences in the sample specify the same CDR3. The V call is TRBV4-3, the J call TRBJ1-2; 8 bases match TRBD1. V shed 4 bases, J shed 0 bases, and the junction held 4 bases outside the gene matches. Per germline, CDR1 LGHNA and CDR2 YSLEER. This CDR3 has 15 amino acids. CDR3 coding DNA: TGCGCCAGCAGCCGGACAGGGTTAGCTAACTATGGCTACACCTTC. It specifies CASSRTGLANYGYTF.

The DNA of the CDR3 is TGTGCCAGCAGTTCCTCTGACCCCGGGACAGGGGATATGGCCCAGCATTTT. Translation gives CASSSSDPGTGDMAQHF. The chain combines TRBV6-2 or TRBV6-3 with TRBJ1-5; 10 nucleotides match TRBD1. The CDR3 consists of 17 residues. Germline CDR1 is MNHEY and CDR2 is SVGEGT. J gave up 11 bases and V 4 bases, and 17 bases lay outside the gene matches.

The chain couples TRBV7-9 to TRBJ1-1; weak D call: TRBD1 (5 bases). The V and J ends lost 7 bases and 8 bases respectively, with 11 bases between them. CDR1 and CDR2 from the germline V gene are SEHNR and FQNEAQ (reference sequence). CDR3 length equals 11 residues. CDR3 coding DNA: TGTGCCAGCACCGCCGGGGGGGAAGCTTTCTTT. Protein sequence: CASTAGGEAFF.

V gene TRBV19 combines with J gene TRBJ2-7; 12 bases line up with TRBD1. The CDR3 has 16 residues. V lost 5 bases and J lost 4; bases outside the gene matches: 9. The germline V gene encodes CDR1 LNHDA and CDR2 SQIVND (reference sequence). CDR3 region: CASSQAGTGGMYEQYF. The CDR3 DNA is TGTGCCAGTAGTCAAGCCGGGACAGGGGGCATGTACGAGCAGTACTTC.

The rearrangement uses TRBV5-1 and TRBJ2-2; tentative D call: TRBD1 (6 bases). The CDR3 has 15 amino acids. Germline V gives CDR1 SGHRS, CDR2 YFSETQ. The V and J ends lost 1 base and 4 bases respectively, with 11 bases between them. The CDR3 sequence is CASSLTQGSTGELFF. The CDR3, as DNA: TGCGCCAGCAGCTTGACGCAGGGGTCCACCGGGGAGCTGTTTTTT.

V gene TRBV7-9 combines with J gene TRBJ2-7; 7 bases line up with TRBD1. Germline values: CDR1 SEHNR, CDR2 FQNEAQ (reference sequence). Unmatched junction bases numbered 6, after V lost 2 bases and J lost 2 bases. The CDR3 length is 15 residues. The CDR3 nucleotides read TGTGCCAGCAGCTTATCGGGACAGCAAACCTACGAGCAGTACTTC. This translates into CASSLSGQQTYEQYF.

The chain uses TRBV13 and TRBJ1-1; D gene uncertain. This CDR3 is 14 amino acids long. V gave up 5 bases and J gave up 1 base, with 11 bases separating them. In germline, CDR1 is PRHDT, CDR2 FYEKMQ (reference sequence). CDR3 in DNA: TGTGCCAGCAGCCTCGGAGCGGGGAACACTGAAGCTTTCTTT. This sequence encodes CASSLGAGNTEAFF.

The gene calls are TRBV15 and TRBJ1-5, with 8 bases that match TRBD1. Germline loops: CDR1 LNHNV, CDR2 YYDKDF (reference sequence). The CDR3 is made up of 15 amino acids. Losses at the gene ends were 0 bases for V and 6 bases for J; bases not matched to a gene: 4. Here the CDR3 DNA reads TGTGCCACCAGCAGAGATCGGACAGGGAGTCAGCCCCAGCATTTT. Translation: CATSRDRTGSQPQHF.

V gene TRBV19 combines with J gene TRBJ2-5; 7 bases agree with TRBD2. Germline V lookup: CDR1 LNHDA, CDR2 SQIVND (reference sequence). Unmatched junction bases numbered 8, after V lost 3 bases and J lost 4 bases. The CDR3 sequence is 15 residues long. The CDR3 coding sequence is TGTGCCAGTAGTATGAGGGCGGGGGTCCGAGAGACCCAGTACTTC. Residues: CASSMRAGVRETQYF. The whole variable domain, remainder taken from reference TRBV19 and TRBJ2-5, is DGGITQSPKYLFRKEGQNVTLSCEQNLNHDAMYWYRQDPGQGLRLIYYSQIVNDFQKGDIAEGYSVSREKKESFPLTVTSAQKNPTAFYLCASSMRAGVRETQYFGPGTRLLVL.

This chain uses TRBV7-8 with TRBJ1-5; 7 bases are shared with TRBD1. The V segment lost 4 bases and the J segment 0 bases; nucleotides outside the gene matches: 15. The CDR3 runs 19 residues. CDR1 and CDR2 (germline): SGHVS, FQNEAQ. Here the CDR3 reads CASSSTPPGQANSNQPQHF. CDR3 bases: TGTGCCAGCAGCTCTACCCCTCCTGGACAGGCAAATAGCAATCAGCCCCAGCATTTT.

This sequence joins TRBV7-9 and TRBJ2-1; TRBD2 agrees at 8 bases. J was trimmed by 0 bases and V by 5 bases; bases with no gene match: 9. CDR1 and CDR2 from the germline V gene are SEHNR and FQNEAQ (reference sequence). This CDR3 comprises 17 residues. The CDR3 region is CASSQARGGSSYNEQFF. The CDR3 DNA sequence: TGTGCCAGCAGCCAGGCCCGCGGGGGGAGCTCCTACAATGAGCAGTTCTTC.

This clone was found once. The rearrangement uses TRBV7-7 and TRBJ2-5; 8 bases fit TRBD2. The CDR3 covers 16 residues. Germline V lookup: CDR1 SSHAT, CDR2 FNYEAQ (reference sequence). V trimming: 5 bases; J trimming: 1 base; junction bases outside the gene matches: 9. CDR3 region: CASSPRGGWGQETQYF. The CDR3 coding sequence is TGTGCCAGCAGCCCCCGGGGGGGCTGGGGCCAAGAGACCCAGTACTTC. Full variable domain (outside the CDR3, taken from reference TRBV7-7 and TRBJ2-5): GAGVSQSPRYKVTKRGQDVTLRCDPISSHATLYWYQQALGQGPEFLTYFNYEAQPDKSGLPSDRFSAERPEGSISTLTIQRTEQRDSAMYRCASSPRGGWGQETQYFGPGTRLLVL.

About this clone: It is unclear where the CDR3 begins or ends on the DNA, so no DNA is shown, and the CDR3 is as TCRdb lists it. The chain employs TRBV2 and TRBJ1-2. Germline V gene data show CDR1 as SNHLY and CDR2 as FYNNEI. The CDR3 is 16 residues long, counting both termini. CDR3 protein: CASSDNFGGGIGLDTF.

The sample holds one count of this clone. The CDR3 region has the DNA TGCGCCAGCAGCTTGGGTCCGGTAGGGAGCTCCTACAATGAGCAGTTCTTC. Translation gives CASSLGPVGSSYNEQFF. The chain combines TRBV5-1 with TRBJ2-1; possibly TRBD2 for D (5 bases). The CDR3 is made up of 17 amino acids. Trimming stripped 0 bases from V and 0 bases from J, with 13 bases between. Germline assignment: CDR1 SGHRS and CDR2 YFSETQ.

The genes are TRBV28 and TRBJ1-6; D ambiguous. Germline lookup yields CDR1 MDHEN and CDR2 SYDVKM. The CDR3 length is 13 residues. V was clipped by 8 bases and J by 0 bases, with 5 bases between them. CDR3 sequence (DNA): TGTGCCAGCCTTAACTCCTATAATTCACCCCTCCACTTT. Amino acids: CASLNSYNSPLHF.

The V call is TRBV11-3, the J call TRBJ2-2; weak D call: TRBD2 (6 bases). This CDR3 region has 16 residues. In germline, CDR1 is SGHNT, CDR2 YENEEA. V was pared by 5 bases and J by 0 bases, with 13 bases between. The CDR3 region has the DNA TGTGCCAGCAGCCCCGCTGGGGGGTCGAACACCGGGGAGCTGTTTTTT. It encodes CASSPAGGSNTGELFF.

The V gene is TRBV28, the J gene TRBJ2-6; maybe TRBD1 (6 bases). Trimming cost V 5 bases and J 0 bases, with 17 bases left between them. This CDR3 spans 18 amino acids. The germline V gene encodes CDR1 MDHEN and CDR2 SYDVKM. Written as DNA, the CDR3 is TGTGCCAGCAGTCTTCGGGACAAGTCCCGCTCTGGGGCCAACGTCCTGACTTTC. Residues: CASSLRDKSRSGANVLTF.